A single sample is the source of the 2 T cell receptor beta chains below, sequenced in a study of T cell clusters in autoimmune cytopenias. TRB rearrangements were amplified by touch-down multiplex PCR with mixed TRB-A/B primers. TCRdb reanalyzed the multiplex PCR reads and collapses them to one entry per CDR3 protein, without DNA. This repertoire includes under 1,000 distinct CDR3 sequences. TRB amplification used around 270 ng of peripheral blood genomic DNA. Source material: peripheral blood. All receptors derive from a human donor with an autoimmune cytopenia or autoimmune hepatitis (not recorded which).

This clonotype ranks as large in terms of frequency. The J gene is TRBJ2-1, the V gene TRBV29-1; TCRdb proposes TRBD1, but this gene call is untestable without DNA. The V gene's germline CDR1 is SQVTM and CDR2 ANQGSEA. The CDR3 has 15 amino acids. The CDR3 sequence is CSVTSRQGAGDEQFF.

V gene TRBV7-2 combines with J gene TRBJ2-2; as DNA is missing, the TRBD2 call by TCRdb cannot be tested. This CDR3 has 13 amino acids. Looked up from germline, CDR1 is SGHTA and CDR2 is FQGNSA. The CDR3 spells CASSFRRGGELFF.